This TCR beta chain was found in a study of OX40 agonist ivuxolimab in advanced cancers. Study-level information: The dose of intravenous ivuxolimab that patients received every 2 weeks ranged from 0.01 to 10 mg/kg. Dose-escalation patients' cancers were hepatocellular carcinoma, melanoma, renal cell or head and neck cancer.

Clones were sequenced by immunoSEQ multiplex PCR, and TCRdb holds only the in-frame ones, with some missing. Of roughly 75,000 clones listed, 86% are singletons. The CDR3 loop spans 12 amino acids. Trimming shortened V by 5 bases and J by 2 bases, and 6 bases separated the two germline ends. Germline V gene data show CDR1 as KGHSH and CDR2 as LQKENI. The TCR was taken from an adult with an advanced solid tumor such as melanoma, head and neck, liver or kidney cancer. This chain links TRBV18 with TRBJ1-1; D is unresolved. The sequenced sample was CD4+ or CD8+ T cells sorted from blood, obtained in a trial of the OX40 agonist ivuxolimab. The CDR3 spells CASSESNTEAFF. In DNA form, the CDR3 reads TGTGCCAGCTCAGAGTCAAACACTGAAGCTTTCTTT. Supplemented by reference TRBV18 and TRBJ1-1, the full variable domain reads NAGVMQNPRHLVRRRGQEARLRCSPMKGHSHVYWYRQLPEEGLKFMVYLQKENIIDESGMPKERFSAEFPKEGPSILRIQQVVRGDSAAYFCASSESNTEAFFGQGTRLTVV.